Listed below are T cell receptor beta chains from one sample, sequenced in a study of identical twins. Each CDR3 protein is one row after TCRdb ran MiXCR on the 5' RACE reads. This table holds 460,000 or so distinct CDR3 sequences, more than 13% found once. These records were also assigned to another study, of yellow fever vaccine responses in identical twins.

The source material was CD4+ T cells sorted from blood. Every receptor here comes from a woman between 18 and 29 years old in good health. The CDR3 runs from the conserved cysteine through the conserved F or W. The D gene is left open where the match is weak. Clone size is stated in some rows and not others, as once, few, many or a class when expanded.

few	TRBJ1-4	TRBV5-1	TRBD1	CASSYGQANEKLFF	TGCGCCAGCAGCTATGGACAGGCTAATGAAAAACTGTTTTTT
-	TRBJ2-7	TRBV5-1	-	CASSLEGVTHEQYF	TGCGCCAGCAGCTTGGAGGGGGTCACCCACGAGCAGTACTTC
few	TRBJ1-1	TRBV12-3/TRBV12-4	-	CASSSLDKAFF	TGTGCCAGCAGTTCCCTGGACAAAGCTTTCTTT
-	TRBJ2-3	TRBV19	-	CASSVLLGESANTQYF	TGTGCCAGTAGTGTCCTACTGGGGGAGTCAGCCAATACGCAGTATTTT
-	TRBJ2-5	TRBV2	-	CASTTREEETQYF	TGTGCCAGTACGACAAGAGAAGAAGAGACCCAGTACTTC
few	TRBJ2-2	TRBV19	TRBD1	CASSRRQGGTITGELFF	TGTGCCAGTAGTAGGCGACAGGGGGGGACCATAACCGGGGAGCTGTTTTTT
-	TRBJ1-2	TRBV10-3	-	CAISESQTYGYTF	TGTGCCATCAGTGAGTCTCAGACATATGGCTACACCTTC
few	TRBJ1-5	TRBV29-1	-	CSVARGINQPQHF	TGCAGCGTTGCTCGAGGAATCAATCAGCCCCAGCATTTT
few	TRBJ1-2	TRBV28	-	CASSLLPGGNYGYTF	TGTGCCAGCAGTTTATTACCAGGAGGGAACTATGGCTACACCTTC
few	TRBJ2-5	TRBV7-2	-	CASSLDWDLGETQYF	TGTGCCAGCAGCTTAGATTGGGACCTGGGGGAGACCCAGTACTTC
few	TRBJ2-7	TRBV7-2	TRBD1	CASSSGRDRPNSEQYF	TGTGCCAGCAGCTCCGGCCGGGACAGGCCTAATAGCGAGCAGTACTTC
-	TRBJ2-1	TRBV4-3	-	CASSQDSGAKYNEQFF	TGCGCCAGCAGCCAAGACAGCGGCGCCAAATACAATGAGCAGTTCTTC
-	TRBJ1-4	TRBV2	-	CASRWLRGEEKLFF	TGTGCCAGCAGATGGCTGCGCGGTGAGGAAAAACTGTTTTTT
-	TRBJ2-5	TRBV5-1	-	CASSLGYTGAQETQYF	TGCGCCAGCAGCTTGGGGTATACAGGAGCCCAAGAGACCCAGTACTTC
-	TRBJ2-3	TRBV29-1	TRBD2	CSVGAGGLDTQYF	TGCAGCGTTGGAGCGGGAGGCCTAGATACGCAGTATTTT
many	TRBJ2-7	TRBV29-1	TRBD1	CSVAPTGSPYEQYF	TGCAGCGTTGCTCCGACAGGGTCCCCCTACGAGCAGTACTTC
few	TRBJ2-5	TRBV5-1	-	CASSFNTGETQYF	TGCGCCAGCAGCTTCAACACCGGGGAGACCCAGTACTTC
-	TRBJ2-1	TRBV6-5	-	CASSFVGGLGEQFF	TGTGCCAGCAGTTTCGTAGGGGGGTTAGGTGAGCAGTTCTTC
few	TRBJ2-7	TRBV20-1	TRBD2	CSARPRGGDYEQYF	TGCAGTGCTAGACCCCGCGGGGGGGATTACGAGCAGTACTTC
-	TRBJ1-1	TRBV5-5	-	CASSRTDLNTEAFF	TGTGCCAGCAGCAGGACGGACCTGAACACTGAAGCTTTCTTT
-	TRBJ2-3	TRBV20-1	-	CSGLKSTDTQYF	TGCAGCGGACTAAAGAGCACAGATACGCAGTATTTT
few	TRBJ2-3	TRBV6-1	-	CASSPGLAITDTQYF	TGTGCCAGCAGCCCCGGGCTAGCGATCACAGATACGCAGTATTTT
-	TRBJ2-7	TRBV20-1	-	CSASIGSEQYF	TGCAGTGCCTCGATCGGCAGCGAGCAGTACTTC
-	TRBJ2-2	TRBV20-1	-	CSAKLTDNTGELFF	TGCAGTGCTAAATTAACAGACAACACCGGGGAGCTGTTTTTT